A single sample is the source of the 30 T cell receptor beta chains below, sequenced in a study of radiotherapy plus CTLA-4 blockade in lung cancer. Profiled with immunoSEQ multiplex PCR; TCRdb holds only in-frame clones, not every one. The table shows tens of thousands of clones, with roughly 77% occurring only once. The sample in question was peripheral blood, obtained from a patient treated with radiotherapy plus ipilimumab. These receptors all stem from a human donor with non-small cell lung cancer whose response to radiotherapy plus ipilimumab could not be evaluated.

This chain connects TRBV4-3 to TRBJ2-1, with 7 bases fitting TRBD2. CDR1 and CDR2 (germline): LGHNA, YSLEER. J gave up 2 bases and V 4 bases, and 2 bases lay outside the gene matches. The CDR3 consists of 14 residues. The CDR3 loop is CASSPSGPYNEQFF. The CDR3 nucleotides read TGCGCCAGCAGCCCTAGCGGACCCTACAATGAGCAGTTCTTC.

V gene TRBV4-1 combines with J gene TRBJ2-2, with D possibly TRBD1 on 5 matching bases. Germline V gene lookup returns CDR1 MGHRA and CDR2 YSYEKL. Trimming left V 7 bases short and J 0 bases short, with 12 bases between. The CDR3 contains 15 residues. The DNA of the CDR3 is TGCGCCAGCAAGGTGGGGCCGACGAACACCGGGGAGCTGTTTTTT. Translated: CASKVGPTNTGELFF.

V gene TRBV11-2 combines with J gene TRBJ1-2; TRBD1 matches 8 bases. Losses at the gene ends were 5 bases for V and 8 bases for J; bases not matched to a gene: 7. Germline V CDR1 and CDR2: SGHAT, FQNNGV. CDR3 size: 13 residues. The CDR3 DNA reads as TGTGCCAGCAGCCTGGACAGGGCTCGAGGCTACACCTTC. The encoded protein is CASSLDRARGYTF.

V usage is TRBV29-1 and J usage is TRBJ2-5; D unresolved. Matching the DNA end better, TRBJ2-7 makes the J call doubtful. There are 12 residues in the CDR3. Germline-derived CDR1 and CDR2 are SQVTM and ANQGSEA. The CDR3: CSARKASYEQYF. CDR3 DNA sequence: TGCAGCGCGAGGAAGGCTTCCTACGAGCAGTACTTC.

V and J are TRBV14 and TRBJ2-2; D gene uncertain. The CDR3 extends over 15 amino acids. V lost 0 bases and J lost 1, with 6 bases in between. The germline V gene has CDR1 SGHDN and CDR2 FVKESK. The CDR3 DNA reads TGTGCCAGCAGCCAAGAACCCGGGAACACCGGGGAGCTGTTTTTT. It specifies CASSQEPGNTGELFF.

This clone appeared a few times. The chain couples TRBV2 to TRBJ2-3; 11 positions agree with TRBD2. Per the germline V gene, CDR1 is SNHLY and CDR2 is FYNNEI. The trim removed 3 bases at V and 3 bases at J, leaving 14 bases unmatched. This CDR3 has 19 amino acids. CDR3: CASSDPWGTSGSRTDTQYF. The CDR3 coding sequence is TGTGCCAGCAGTGATCCGTGGGGGACTAGCGGTTCTCGGACAGATACGCAGTATTTT.

CDR3 nucleotides: TGTGCCAGCAGCTTAACATTTGGGGGCGGCACAGATACGCAGTATTTT. This encodes CASSLTFGGGTDTQYF. The V gene is TRBV7-3, the J gene TRBJ2-3; tentatively, D is TRBD1 (6 bases). The V gene's germline CDR1 is SGHTA and CDR2 FQGTGA. V lost 0 bases, J lost 1 base, and 11 bases lay in between. This CDR3 is built from 16 residues.

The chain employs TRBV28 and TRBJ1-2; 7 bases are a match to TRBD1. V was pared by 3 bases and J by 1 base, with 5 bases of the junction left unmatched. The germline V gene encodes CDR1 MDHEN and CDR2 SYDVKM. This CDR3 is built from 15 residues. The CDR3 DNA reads TGTGCCAGCAGTTTTACAGGGGTGGGTAACTATGGCTACACCTTC. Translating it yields CASSFTGVGNYGYTF.

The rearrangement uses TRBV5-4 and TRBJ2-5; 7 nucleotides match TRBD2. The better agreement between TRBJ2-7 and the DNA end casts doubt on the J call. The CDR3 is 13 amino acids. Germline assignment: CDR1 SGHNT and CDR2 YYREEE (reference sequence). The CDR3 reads CASRSAGGSEQYF. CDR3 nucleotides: TGTGCCAGCAGATCCGCCGGGGGGAGCGAGCAGTACTTC.

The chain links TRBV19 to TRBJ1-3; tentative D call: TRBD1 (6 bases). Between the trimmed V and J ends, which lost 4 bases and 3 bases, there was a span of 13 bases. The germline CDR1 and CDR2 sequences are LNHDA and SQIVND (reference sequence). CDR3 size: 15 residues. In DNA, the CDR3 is TGTGCCAGTAGTACCTCGGACAGATTTGGAAACACCATATATTTT. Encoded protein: CASSTSDRFGNTIYF.

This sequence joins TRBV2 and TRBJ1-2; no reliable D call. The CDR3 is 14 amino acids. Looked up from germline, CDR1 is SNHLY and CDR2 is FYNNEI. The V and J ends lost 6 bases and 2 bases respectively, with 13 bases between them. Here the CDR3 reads CASRGRTPNYGYTF. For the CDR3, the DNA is TGTGCCAGCAGGGGCAGAACTCCAAACTATGGCTACACCTTC.

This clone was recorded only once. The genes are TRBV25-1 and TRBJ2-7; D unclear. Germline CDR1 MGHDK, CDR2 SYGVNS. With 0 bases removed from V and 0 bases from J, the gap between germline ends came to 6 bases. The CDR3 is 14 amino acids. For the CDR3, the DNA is TGTGCCAGCAGTGAATATTCGAGCTCCTACGAGCAGTACTTC. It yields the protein CASSEYSSSYEQYF.

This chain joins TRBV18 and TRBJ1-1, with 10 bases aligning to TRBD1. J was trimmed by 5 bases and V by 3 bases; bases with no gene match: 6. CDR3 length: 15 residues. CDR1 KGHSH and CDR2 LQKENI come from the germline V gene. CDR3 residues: CASSPGQGIGTEAFF. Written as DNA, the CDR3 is TGTGCCAGCTCACCGGGACAGGGGATAGGAACTGAAGCTTTCTTT.

CDR3 region: CASKERTGAAGAQHF. DNA of the CDR3: TGTGCCAGCAAAGAGCGGACAGGGGCGGCAGGGGCCCAGCATTTT. The V and J genes are TRBV6-1 and TRBJ1-5, with 9 bases aligning to TRBD1. V lost 7 bases, J lost 11 bases, and 15 bases stayed unmatched. CDR1 MNHNS and CDR2 SASEGT come from the germline V gene. CDR3 length equals 15 residues.

The CDR3 DNA is TGCGCCAGCAGCCGGGCAGGGGGTCGTTCACCCCTCCACTTT. This encodes CASSRAGGRSPLHF. This chain connects TRBV4-3 to TRBJ1-6; 7 nucleotides agree with TRBD1. After removal of 4 bases from V and 9 bases from J, the junction contained 6 bases not matched to a gene. CDR1 LGHNA and CDR2 YSLEER come from the germline V gene. The CDR3 is made up of 14 amino acids.

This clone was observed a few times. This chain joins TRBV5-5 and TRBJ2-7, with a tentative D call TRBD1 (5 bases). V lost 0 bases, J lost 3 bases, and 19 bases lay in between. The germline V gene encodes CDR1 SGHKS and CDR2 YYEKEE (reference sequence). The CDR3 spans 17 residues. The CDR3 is CASSLGALRTRIYEQYF. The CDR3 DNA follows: TGTGCCAGCAGCTTGGGGGCCCTCCGGACACGGATCTACGAGCAGTACTTC.

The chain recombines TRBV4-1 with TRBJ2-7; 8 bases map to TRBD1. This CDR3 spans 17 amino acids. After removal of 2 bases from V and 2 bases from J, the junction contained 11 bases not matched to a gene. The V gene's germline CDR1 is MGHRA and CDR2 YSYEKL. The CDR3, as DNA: TGCGCCAGCAGCCAATTTGAATTCGGACAGGGCCCCTACGAGCAGTACTTC. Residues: CASSQFEFGQGPYEQYF.

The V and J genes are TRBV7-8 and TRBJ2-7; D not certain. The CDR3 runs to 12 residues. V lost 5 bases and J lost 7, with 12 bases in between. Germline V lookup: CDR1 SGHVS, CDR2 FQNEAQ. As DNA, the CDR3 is TGTGCCAGCAGCCCCCGCGGAAGGGAGCAGTACTTC. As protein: CASSPRGREQYF.

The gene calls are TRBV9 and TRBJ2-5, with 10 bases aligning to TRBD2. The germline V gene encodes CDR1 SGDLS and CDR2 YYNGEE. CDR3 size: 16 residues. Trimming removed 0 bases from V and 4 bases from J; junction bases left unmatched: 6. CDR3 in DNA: TGTGCCAGCAGCGTAGGTTCTAGCGGGGGAGCAGAGACCCAGTACTTC. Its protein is CASSVGSSGGAETQYF.

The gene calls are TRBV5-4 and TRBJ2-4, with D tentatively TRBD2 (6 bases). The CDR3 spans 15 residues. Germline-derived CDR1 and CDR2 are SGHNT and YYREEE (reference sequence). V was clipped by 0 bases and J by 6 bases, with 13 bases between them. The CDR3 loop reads CASSLAQGGGNIQYF. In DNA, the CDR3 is TGTGCCAGCAGCTTGGCCCAGGGAGGAGGAAACATTCAGTACTTC.

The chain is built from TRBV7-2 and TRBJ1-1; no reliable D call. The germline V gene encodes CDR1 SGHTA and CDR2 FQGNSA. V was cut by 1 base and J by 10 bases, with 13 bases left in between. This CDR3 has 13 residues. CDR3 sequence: CASSLVPQGGAFF. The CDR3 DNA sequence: TGTGCCAGCAGCTTAGTCCCCCAAGGCGGAGCTTTCTTT.

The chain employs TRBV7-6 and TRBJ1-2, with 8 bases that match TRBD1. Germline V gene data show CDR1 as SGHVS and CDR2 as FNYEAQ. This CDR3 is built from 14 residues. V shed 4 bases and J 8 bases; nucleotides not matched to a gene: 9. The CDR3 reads CASSSFQGARGYTF. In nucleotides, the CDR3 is TGTGCCAGCAGCTCATTTCAGGGGGCGCGGGGCTACACCTTC. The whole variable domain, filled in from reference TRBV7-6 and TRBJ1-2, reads GAGVSQSPRYKVTKRGQDVALRCDPISGHVSLYWYRQALGQGPEFLTYFNYEAQQDKSGLPNDRFSAERPEGSISTLTIQRTEQRDSAMYRCASSSFQGARGYTFGSGTRLTVV.

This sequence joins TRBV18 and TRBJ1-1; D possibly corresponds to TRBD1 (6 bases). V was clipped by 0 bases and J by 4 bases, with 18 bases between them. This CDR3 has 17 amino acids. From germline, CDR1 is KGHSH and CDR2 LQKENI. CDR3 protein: CASSPPGAGAIGTEAFF. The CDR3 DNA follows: TGTGCCAGCTCACCACCTGGAGCAGGGGCGATCGGCACTGAAGCTTTCTTT.

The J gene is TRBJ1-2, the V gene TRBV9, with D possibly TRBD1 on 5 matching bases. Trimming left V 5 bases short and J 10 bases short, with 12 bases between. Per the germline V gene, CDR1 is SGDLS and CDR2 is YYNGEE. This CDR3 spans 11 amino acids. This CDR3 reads CASRSTEYYTF. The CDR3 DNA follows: TGTGCCAGCAGATCGACAGAGTACTACACCTTC.

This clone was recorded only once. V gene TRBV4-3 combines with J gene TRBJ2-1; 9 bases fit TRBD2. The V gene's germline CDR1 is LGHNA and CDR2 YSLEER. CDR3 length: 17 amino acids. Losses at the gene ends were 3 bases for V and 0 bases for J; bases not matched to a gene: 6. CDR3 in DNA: TGCGCCAGCAGCCAGGCCCTAGCGGGGTTCTCCTACAATGAGCAGTTCTTC. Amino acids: CASSQALAGFSYNEQFF.

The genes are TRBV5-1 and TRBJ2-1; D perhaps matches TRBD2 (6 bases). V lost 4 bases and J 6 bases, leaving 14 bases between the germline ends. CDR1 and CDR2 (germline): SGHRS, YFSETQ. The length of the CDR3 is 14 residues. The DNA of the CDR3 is TGCGCCAGCAGCGCCGGAGGGAGTAGCAATGAGCAGTTCTTC. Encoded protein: CASSAGGSSNEQFF.

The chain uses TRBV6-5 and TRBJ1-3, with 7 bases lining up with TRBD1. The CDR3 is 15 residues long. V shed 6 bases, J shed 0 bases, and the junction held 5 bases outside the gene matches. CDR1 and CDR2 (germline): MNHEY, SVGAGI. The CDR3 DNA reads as TGTGCCAGCAGCCGGGGACAGTTCTCTGGAAACACCATATATTTT. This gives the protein CASSRGQFSGNTIYF.

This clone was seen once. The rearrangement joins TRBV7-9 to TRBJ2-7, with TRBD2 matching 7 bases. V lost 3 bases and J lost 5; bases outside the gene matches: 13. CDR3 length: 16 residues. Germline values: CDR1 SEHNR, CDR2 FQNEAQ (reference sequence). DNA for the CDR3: TGTGCCAGCAGCTTGTTGGGGACTACATTAAGAAACGAGCAGTACTTC. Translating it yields CASSLLGTTLRNEQYF. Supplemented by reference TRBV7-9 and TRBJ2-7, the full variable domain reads DTGVSQNPRHKITKRGQNVTFRCDPISEHNRLYWYRQTLGQGPEFLTYFQNEAQLEKSRLLSDRFSAERPKGSFSTLEIQRTEQGDSAMYLCASSLLGTTLRNEQYFGPGTRLTVT.

CDR3 residues: CASIWGVGVGEPQHF. The CDR3 DNA is TGTGCCAGCATTTGGGGGGTCGGGGTTGGAGAGCCCCAGCATTTT. The chain joins TRBV28 to TRBJ1-5; D might be TRBD1 (5 bases). CDR3 size: 15 residues. Per the germline V gene, CDR1 is MDHEN and CDR2 is SYDVKM. Between the trimmed V and J ends, which lost 7 bases and 8 bases, there was a span of 21 bases.

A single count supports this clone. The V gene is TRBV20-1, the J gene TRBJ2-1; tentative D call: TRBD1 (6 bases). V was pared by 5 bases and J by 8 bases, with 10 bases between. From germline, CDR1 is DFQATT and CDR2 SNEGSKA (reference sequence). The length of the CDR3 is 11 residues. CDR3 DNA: TGCAGTGCTGGGGGCTTAGATGAGCAGTTCTTC. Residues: CSAGGLDEQFF.